The 3 T cell receptor beta chains presented below share a single source sample, sequenced in a study of T-cell reconstitution after alpha-beta-depleted transplantation in children. Construction of the TCRbeta library involved unique molecular identifiers. TCRdb processed the PCR reads anew with MiXCR; each CDR3 protein has one entry. The sample holds some 500,000 distinct CDR3 sequences, approximately 30% seen once. This specimen consisted of PBMCs from the stem cell graft donor, obtained from the stem cell graft. These receptors originate from a human donor who donated a stem cell graft to a child with aplastic anemia.

The chain has TRBV5-1 and TRBJ1-1; D is undetermined. Deletions cut 5 bases from V and 1 base from J, with 9 bases between. Germline CDR1 reads SGHRS; CDR2 reads YFSETQ. The CDR3 has 13 amino acids. The CDR3 reads CASREASNTEAFF. The CDR3 bases are TGCGCCAGCAGGGAGGCTTCGAACACTGAAGCTTTCTTT. Together with reference TRBV5-1 and TRBJ1-1, the CDR3 gives the full variable domain: KAGVTQTPRYLIKTRGQQVTLSCSPISGHRSVSWYQQTPGQGLQFLFEYFSETQRNKGNFPGRFSGRQFSNSRSEMNVSTLELGDSALYLCASREASNTEAFFGQGTRLTVV.

This clonotype has only a few counts. This chain uses TRBV19 with TRBJ1-2; 8 bases agree with TRBD1. The germline V gene has CDR1 LNHDA and CDR2 SQIVND (reference sequence). The CDR3 length is 14 residues. Losses at the gene ends were 7 bases for V and 7 bases for J; bases not matched to a gene: 11. CDR3 coding DNA: TGTGCCAGTAATGATCCGGGACAGGATTTTGGCTACACCTTC. Protein product: CASNDPGQDFGYTF.

This clonotype came up a few times. V is TRBV7-2 and J is TRBJ1-4; the match to TRBD1 covers 8 bases. Germline V gene data show CDR1 as SGHTA and CDR2 as FQGNSA. The CDR3 covers 16 residues. Unmatched junction bases numbered 11, after V lost 4 bases and J lost 7 bases. The CDR3 region is CASSSTTGVRGEKLFF. The DNA of the CDR3 is TGTGCCAGCAGCTCCACGACAGGGGTCCGCGGTGAAAAACTGTTTTTT.